The source of this TCR beta chain is a study of OX40 agonist ivuxolimab in advanced cancers. General notes on the study: The costimulatory receptor OX40 (CD134) was targeted by ivuxolimab, a fully human IgG2 agonistic monoclonal antibody. Intravenous ivuxolimab was administered to patients every 2 weeks at six dose levels: 0.01, 0.1, 0.3, 1.5, 3 and 10 mg/kg. Among the 50 to 55 dose-escalation patients, around 19 had hepatocellular carcinoma, 15 or so melanoma, 9 renal cell carcinoma and 9 head and neck cancer. In the dose-escalation cohort, around four fifths of patients were male, and the mean age was around 60 years with a range of roughly 23 to 90. Patients were allowed to have had prior anti-PD-1, anti-PD-L1 or anti-CTLA-4 therapy, and approximately 40% of the dose-escalation patients had been treated with checkpoint inhibitors. Partial responses were achieved by three dose-escalation patients, of whom one had hepatocellular carcinoma and two had cutaneous melanoma. The purpose of peripheral TCRbeta sequencing was to test whether ivuxolimab changed TCR sequence diversity and led to clonal T-cell expansion. The paper describes the monotherapy dose-escalation part (N of about 47 patients) of the phase I trial of ivuxolimab. On the study overall, not on this receptor specifically: The antigen specificity of the peripheral T cells that underwent clonal expansion was not determined. Low levels of normalized T-cell clonal expansion were also seen in some nonresponding patients. Clonal expansion of both CD4+ and CD8+ blood T cells was observed from baseline to week 6 at doses 0.1 to 3.0 mg/kg. In the 0.1-3.0 mg/kg groups, partial responders had among the lowest normalized peripheral clonal expansion, particularly in CD8+ T cells. After ivuxolimab, expanded clones were on average more numerous among CD8+ T cells than among CD4+ T cells.

V loses 3 bases, J loses 1 base, and the germline ends lie 15 bases apart. Reading from cysteine to phenylalanine, the CDR3 counts 16 amino acids. The entry retains the CDR3 DNA only, 48 bases that are in frame from base 1. CDR1 and CDR2 were assigned from the germline V gene as SGDLS and YYNGEE. To sequence the TCRbeta CDR3 region, genomic DNA was isolated from the sorted cells. The immunoSEQ Assay was used for sequencing of TCRbeta CDR3 regions. Drawn from immuneACCESS, this table holds only the in-frame rearrangements with V and J called that TCRdb kept. Clones are partly lost; checked studies trace under half to an unresolved V gene and leave the rest unexplained. The sample data list about 63,000 clones, and 85% to 90% of these were observed just once. 9.5% to 14% of the sample comes from the top ten. The trial excluded patients who had a history of autoimmune disease or were on systemic immunosuppression. Peripheral blood for TCR sequencing was collected from all dose cohorts at baseline, on cycle 4 day 1, and on cycle 7 day 1. The samples were taken from a phase I, first-in-human, multicenter, open-label dose-escalation trial of ivuxolimab. Adults with locally advanced or metastatic melanoma, renal cell, hepatocellular, or head and neck squamous cell carcinoma were enrolled in the trial. Before TCR sequencing, CD4+ and CD8+ T cells were separately sorted from peripheral blood.

For this clone: Its antigen target is currently unknown. It has no much larger one-base neighbor in the sample; base qualities were not kept.

This TCR was sampled from an adult with an advanced solid tumor such as melanoma, head and neck, liver or kidney cancer. Here the chain combines TRBV9 and TRBJ2-3; 6 matching bases give a weak D call of TRBD2. Source: CD4+ or CD8+ T cells sorted from blood, taken in a trial of the OX40 agonist ivuxolimab. The CDR3: CASSASREVGTDTQYF. Read as DNA, the sequence is TGTGCCAGCAGCGCCTCCAGGGAGGTCGGCACAGATACGCAGTATTTT. With the portions outside the CDR3 filled from the reference TRBV9 and TRBJ2-3 genes, the complete variable region becomes DSGVTQTPKHLITATGQRVTLRCSPRSGDLSVYWYQQSLDQGLQFLIQYYNGEERAKGNILERFSAQQFPDLHSELNLSSLELGDSALYFCASSASREVGTDTQYFGPGTRLTVL.